These T cell receptor beta chains were read from a single sample in a study of blood T cell repertoires in COVID-19. Repertoires were generated with immunoSEQ multiplex PCR, while TCRdb's copy carries only in-frame clones and drops some. This sample carries 300,000 to 350,000 clones, roughly 90% of them seen once, and the ten largest clones take approximately 6.8%. Sequencing used peripheral blood. The receptors originated from a woman in her 30s with COVID-19, enrolled during active disease. Both conserved end residues are part of each CDR3. A D gene is named only where the DNA matches it firmly. A row's size may be missing; if present it is once, few, many or a size class.

j_call,clone_size,d_call,v_call,cdr3_nt,cdr3_aa
TRBJ1-3,-,TRBD1,TRBV30,TGTGCCTGGAACCCGAAAGTCGGGACAGGGGCAGGAAACACCATATATTTT,CAWNPKVGTGAGNTIYF
TRBJ1-1,-,-,TRBV7-2,TGTGCCAGCAGCAGATATGAGGGTCTTATGACTGAAGCTTTCTTT,CASSRYEGLMTEAFF
TRBJ1-3,-,-,TRBV25-1,TGTGCCAGCAGTGAATGGGGCGAGTACTCTGGAAACACCATATATTTT,CASSEWGEYSGNTIYF
TRBJ2-1,-,-,TRBV12-3/TRBV12-4,TGTGCCAGCAGCCGTGAGACCTACAATGAGCAGTTCTTC,CASSRETYNEQFF
TRBJ2-2,-,TRBD2,TRBV5-1,TGCGCCAGCAGCTCTAGCGGCTCCACCGGGGAGCTGTTTTTT,CASSSSGSTGELFF
TRBJ1-1,few,-,TRBV20-1,TGCAGTGCTAGTTTGGGGGCGAACACTGAAGCTTTCTTT,CSASLGANTEAFF
TRBJ1-3,once,-,TRBV12-3/TRBV12-4,TGTGCCAGCAGTCGCGGGCCAAGAAACACCATATATTTT,CASSRGPRNTIYF
TRBJ1-3,once,TRBD1,TRBV30,TGTGCCTGGCAGACAGGGGTGGGAAACACCATATATTTT,CAWQTGVGNTIYF
TRBJ2-5,-,TRBD2,TRBV11-2,TGTGCCAGCAGCTTAAGGGGTAATGCGGCATACGGGGGGGAGACCCAGTACTTC,CASSLRGNAAYGGETQYF
TRBJ2-1,-,TRBD1,TRBV12-5,TGTGCTAGTGGAGATTCGGACAGGTACAATGAGCAGTTCTTC,CASGDSDRYNEQFF
TRBJ2-2,once,TRBD2,TRBV28,TGTGCCAGCAGTCGACTCGGGACTATGAACACCGGGGAGCTGTTTTTT,CASSRLGTMNTGELFF
TRBJ2-7,-,-,TRBV6-5,TGTGCCAGCAGTTTGGAGGGCCTAGGGGAGCAGTACTTC,CASSLEGLGEQYF
TRBJ1-4,-,-,TRBV27,TGTGCCAGCAGTTCCGCAGGGACTACTAATGAAAAACTGTTTTTT,CASSSAGTTNEKLFF
TRBJ1-6,few,TRBD1,TRBV6-2/TRBV6-3,TGTGCCAGCAGTGACCCGGGACAGGGGGCCTCACCCCTCCACTTT,CASSDPGQGASPLHF
TRBJ2-7,-,-,TRBV18,TGTGCCAGCTCGCGACAACAGGGAGGGGGTTGGAGCGAGCAGTACTTC,CASSRQQGGGWSEQYF
TRBJ2-7,-,TRBD2,TRBV28,TGTGCCAGCAGCATAAGGACTAGCGGGAGAATCAGCGAGCAGTACTTC,CASSIRTSGRISEQYF
TRBJ2-1,-,TRBD2,TRBV6-1,TGTGCCAGCAGTGCTGGACTAGCTGGGGTCGCGGGTGAGCAGTTCTTC,CASSAGLAGVAGEQFF
TRBJ2-7,-,TRBD2,TRBV13,TGTGCCAGCAGCTCGGGGGGGGCTTTTCGGACCTACGAGCAGTACTTC,CASSSGGAFRTYEQYF
TRBJ1-2,-,-,TRBV27,TGTGCCAGCGGCGGGACGGATGGCTACACCTTC,CASGGTDGYTF
TRBJ2-7,-,-,TRBV11-2,TGTGCCAGCAGCTTGTCGGACTCTCGCTACGAGCAGTACTTC,CASSLSDSRYEQYF
TRBJ2-3,-,-,TRBV7-2,TGTGCCAGCAGCTTAGATGGCAGGGACACAGATACGCAGTATTTT,CASSLDGRDTDTQYF
TRBJ1-6,-,-,TRBV19,TGTGCCAGTAGAATCTCCGGGACATCTCTCTTTAATTCACCCCTCCACTTT,CASRISGTSLFNSPLHF
TRBJ2-3,-,TRBD2,TRBV29-1,TGCAGCGTTGAGCGGGAGGGGGATACGCAGTATTTT,CSVEREGDTQYF
TRBJ1-2,-,-,TRBV28,TGTGCCAGCAGTCCGGGATTATCTAACTATGGCTACACCTTC,CASSPGLSNYGYTF
TRBJ2-1,once,-,TRBV18,TGTGCCAGCCTCCGTGTAGGCGGGTCTTTCTCCTACAATGAGCAGTTCTTC,CASLRVGGSFSYNEQFF
TRBJ1-5,-,-,TRBV24-1,TGTGCCACCAGTGATTTAGGGGATCAGCCCCAGCATTTT,CATSDLGDQPQHF
TRBJ2-1,-,TRBD1,TRBV2,TGTGCCAGCAGTGCCCGGGACAGGGGTTACAATGAGCAGTTCTTC,CASSARDRGYNEQFF
TRBJ2-5,once,TRBD2,TRBV7-8,TGTGCCAGCAGCTTAGGGAGGACTAGAGCAGTACAAGAGACCCAGTACTTC,CASSLGRTRAVQETQYF
TRBJ2-2,-,TRBD1,TRBV15,TGTGCCACCAGCAGAGATCTGGGACAGGCGAACACCGGGGAGCTGTTTTTT,CATSRDLGQANTGELFF
TRBJ1-2,-,-,TRBV24-1,TGTGCCACCAGTGACAGGGGTAGTGGCTACACCTTC,CATSDRGSGYTF
TRBJ1-1,-,-,TRBV4-2,TGTGCCAGCAGCCTGGACCTGGGAGGGCACACTGAAGCTTTCTTT,CASSLDLGGHTEAFF
TRBJ1-1,-,TRBD1,TRBV27,TGTGCCAGCAGTTTCGGCCAACCAGGGGGAGCTGAAGCTTTCTTT,CASSFGQPGGAEAFF
TRBJ2-1,few,TRBD2,TRBV7-6,TGTGCCAGCAGCCCCCGCCAGGCGGGAGGACACAATGAGCAGTTCTTC,CASSPRQAGGHNEQFF
TRBJ1-3,-,-,TRBV19,TGTGCCAGTAGTATTCACTCCCCGTCTGGAAACACCATATATTTT,CASSIHSPSGNTIYF
TRBJ1-5,-,-,TRBV12-3/TRBV12-4,TGTGCCAGCAATGGAGGGAGCAATCAGCCCCAGCATTTT,CASNGGSNQPQHF
TRBJ2-1,-,-,TRBV5-4,TGTGCCAGCAGCTTGGCGGGACTGGACTACAATGAGCAGTTCTTC,CASSLAGLDYNEQFF
TRBJ2-1,medium-sized,TRBD2,TRBV19,TGTGCCAGTAGTATTGGGCCTAGCGGGAATCAATTCTTC,CASSIGPSGNQFF
TRBJ2-3,-,-,TRBV4-1,TGCGCCAGCACCCCCCGGGGTCCCGGGAGAGGCACAGATACGCAGTATTTT,CASTPRGPGRGTDTQYF
TRBJ1-2,-,-,TRBV7-9,TGTGCCAGCAGCTCTCAGTGGGTCAGGGACTATGGCTACACCTTC,CASSSQWVRDYGYTF
TRBJ1-5,once,-,TRBV29-1,TGCAGCAACAGGGTCTACGGCAATCAGCCCCAGCATTTT,CSNRVYGNQPQHF
TRBJ1-1,-,-,TRBV20-1,TGCAGTGCTAGTGCGGGGAACACTGAAGCTTTCTTT,CSASAGNTEAFF
TRBJ2-1,-,-,TRBV4-3,TGCGCCAGCAGCCACCCAGTGGGCAGCAGGTTTCGGCGGGATGGCTGGTATGAGCAGTTCTTC,CASSHPVGSRFRRDGWYEQFF
TRBJ1-3,-,-,TRBV4-1,TGCGCCAGCAGCCAAGAATGGAGCTCTGGAAACACCATATATTTT,CASSQEWSSGNTIYF
TRBJ2-2,once,TRBD2,TRBV5-4,TGTGCCAGCAGCTTGGGCCTAGCGGGGGACACCGGGGAGCTGTTTTTT,CASSLGLAGDTGELFF
TRBJ1-3,-,-,TRBV28,TGTGCCAGCAGTCCCGACAACTCTGGAAACACCATATATTTT,CASSPDNSGNTIYF
TRBJ2-1,-,TRBD2,TRBV5-1,TGCGCCAGCAGCTCGACTAGCGGGACCTTCAATGAGCAGTTCTTC,CASSSTSGTFNEQFF
TRBJ2-7,-,TRBD1,TRBV6-2/TRBV6-3,TGTGCCAGCAGTGACCCGGACAGGGGTTACGAGCAGTACTTC,CASSDPDRGYEQYF
TRBJ2-5,-,TRBD2,TRBV6-5,TGTGCCGGAAACTCCTTACCGGGAGGGGGGGAGACCCAGTACTTC,CAGNSLPGGGETQYF
TRBJ2-5,-,-,TRBV7-9,TGTGCCAGCAGCTCACTAAGCCAAGAGACCCAGTACTTC,CASSSLSQETQYF
TRBJ1-5,-,-,TRBV18,TGTGCCAGCTCACCACCGGGGGGAGGCCAGCCCCAGCATTTT,CASSPPGGGQPQHF
TRBJ2-7,-,TRBD2,TRBV6-6,TGTGCCAGCAGTTTAGCGGGAGGTAGATACGAGCAGTACTTC,CASSLAGGRYEQYF
TRBJ1-5,-,TRBD1,TRBV7-8,TGTGCCAGCAGTCGGGACAGGGAAAATCAGCCCCAGCATTTT,CASSRDRENQPQHF
TRBJ2-1,-,TRBD2,TRBV10-3,TGTGCCATCAGGGGGACTAGCGGGAGGAATGAGCAGTTCTTC,CAIRGTSGRNEQFF